Each of the 32 T cell receptor beta chains below was sequenced from the same sample in a study of blood T cells in healthy people across ages. Together with a sample-barcoded 5' primer, a J-beta primer mix was included in a second PCR lasting roughly 7 to 11 cycles. Via MiXCR, TCRdb re-called the 5' RACE reads, giving one row per CDR3 protein. The data contain around 780,000 distinct CDR3 sequences, more than 25% of them singletons. These data were also filed under a second study, of T cells of mothers and their children.

Material: blood. The receptors come from a boy younger than 18 in good health.

This clonotype was recorded a few times. The chain recombines TRBV6-5 with TRBJ1-1; D is undetermined. The CDR3 has 15 amino acids. Trimming removed 6 bases from V and 0 bases from J, with 14 bases in between. Per germline, CDR1 MNHEY and CDR2 SVGAGI. CDR3 DNA sequence: TGTGCCAGCAGGGTACGGAGATACATGAACACTGAAGCTTTCTTT. Translation: CASRVRRYMNTEAFF.

This clonotype turned up a few times. The chain employs TRBV3-1 and TRBJ2-2, with a weak D call TRBD1 (6 bases). Per the germline V gene, CDR1 is LGHDT and CDR2 is YNNKEL (reference sequence). V was cut by 2 bases and J by 5 bases, with 9 bases left in between. The CDR3 contains 14 residues. As DNA, the CDR3 is TGTGCCAGCAGCCAAAGAGGACAGACCGGGGAGCTGTTTTTT. As protein: CASSQRGQTGELFF.

This clonotype came up a few times. The CDR3 sequence is CASSVGSLGNIQYF. The CDR3 coding sequence is TGTGCCAGCAGCGTAGGTTCCCTCGGAAACATTCAGTACTTC. This chain connects TRBV9 to TRBJ2-4; D gene uncertain. Germline lookup yields CDR1 SGDLS and CDR2 YYNGEE. Trimming pared 0 bases from V and 6 bases from J, leaving 10 bases between. This CDR3 has 14 amino acids.

V is TRBV19 and J is TRBJ1-1, with TRBD1 as a possible D gene (5 bases). Trimming stripped 5 bases from V and 7 bases from J, with 17 bases between. Germline V gene lookup returns CDR1 LNHDA and CDR2 SQIVND (reference sequence). CDR3 length: 14 residues. For the CDR3, the DNA is TGTGCCAGTAGTCCTCGGAGGGGAGTGGTTGAAGCTTTCTTT. Translation: CASSPRRGVVEAFF.

The V gene is TRBV20-1, the J gene TRBJ2-2; tentatively, D is TRBD1 or TRBD2 (6 bases each). The CDR3 consists of 14 residues. Germline assignment: CDR1 DFQATT and CDR2 SNEGSKA (reference sequence). V dropped 4 bases and J dropped 2 bases, with 11 bases sitting between them. CDR3 nucleotide sequence: TGCAGTGCTATCCACGGGGGCAACACCGGGGAGCTGTTTTTT. Protein sequence: CSAIHGGNTGELFF.

This clonotype was counted only a few times. CDR3 sequence (DNA): TGTGCCAGCAGTTACGGGTTGGGCCAGGAGCACTATGGCTACACCTTC. It specifies CASSYGLGQEHYGYTF. V usage is TRBV6-2 or TRBV6-3 and J usage is TRBJ1-2; D remains ambiguous. Germline V gives CDR1 MNHEY, CDR2 SVGEGT. Between the trimmed V and J ends, which lost 2 bases and 3 bases, there was a span of 16 bases. The CDR3 is 16 residues long.

The sample holds many counts of this clonotype. The V gene is TRBV5-1, the J gene TRBJ2-6; TRBD1 aligns across 9 bases. Unmatched junction bases numbered 12, after V lost 3 bases and J lost 5 bases. Germline V CDR1 and CDR2: SGHRS, YFSETQ. The CDR3 is 18 residues long. The CDR3 region is CASSSNRGRDHRANVLTF. CDR3 coding DNA: TGCGCCAGCAGCTCCAACAGGGGGCGCGACCATAGGGCCAACGTCCTGACTTTC.

This chain links TRBV19 with TRBJ2-1, with D unclear. Germline values: CDR1 LNHDA, CDR2 SQIVND (reference sequence). This CDR3 has 12 residues. V dropped 10 bases and J dropped 6 bases, with 13 bases sitting between them. This CDR3 is CATLTSLNEQFF. In DNA form, the CDR3 reads TGTGCCACCCTGACATCCCTCAATGAGCAGTTCTTC. Variable domain in full (rest from reference TRBV19 and TRBJ2-1): DGGITQSPKYLFRKEGQNVTLSCEQNLNHDAMYWYRQDPGQGLRLIYYSQIVNDFQKGDIAEGYSVSREKKESFPLTVTSAQKNPTAFYLCATLTSLNEQFFGPGTRLTVL.

V usage is TRBV20-1 and J usage is TRBJ2-5, with D tentatively TRBD2 (7 bases). Germline lookup yields CDR1 DFQATT and CDR2 SNEGSKA (reference sequence). Trimming pared 3 bases from V and 3 bases from J, leaving 11 bases between. This CDR3 has 13 residues. CDR3 bases: TGCAGTGCTAGCGGGGGGCCGAAAGAGACCCAGTACTTC. Its protein is CSASGGPKETQYF.

This clonotype has only a few counts. This chain links TRBV3-1 with TRBJ1-6; maybe TRBD1 (6 bases). The CDR3 spans 15 residues. Germline lookup yields CDR1 LGHDT and CDR2 YNNKEL (reference sequence). V was shortened by 0 bases and J by 8 bases, with 11 bases between the two germline ends. The CDR3 here is CASSQEPRGHSPLHF. The CDR3 DNA reads TGTGCCAGCAGCCAAGAACCCAGGGGACATTCACCCCTCCACTTT.

V and J are TRBV11-2 and TRBJ1-4; tentatively, D is TRBD1 (6 bases). This CDR3 is built from 12 residues. The germline V and J ends were trimmed by 5 bases and 9 bases, with 10 bases remaining between them. CDR1 and CDR2 from the germline V gene are SGHAT and FQNNGV. CDR3 DNA sequence: TGTGCCAGCAGCACCCGGGACAAAAAACTGTTTTTT. Amino acids: CASSTRDKKLFF.

A few counts support this clonotype. J is TRBJ1-2 and V is TRBV6-2 or TRBV6-3, with 7 bases aligning to TRBD1. The CDR3 covers 14 residues. Unmatched junction bases numbered 4, after V lost 6 bases and J lost 0 bases. The germline V gene encodes CDR1 MNHEY and CDR2 SVGEGT. The CDR3 loop reads CASSGTASNYGYTF. Here the CDR3 DNA reads TGTGCCAGCAGCGGGACAGCCTCTAACTATGGCTACACCTTC.

This clonotype was seen once. J is TRBJ2-1 and V is TRBV29-1; 11 bases are shared with TRBD2. The V segment lost 0 bases and the J segment 6 bases; nucleotides outside the gene matches: 7. Germline CDR1 and CDR2: SQVTM and ANQGSEA. The length of the CDR3 is 16 residues. CDR3 region: CSVEDMRLAGFNEQFF. Written as DNA, the CDR3 is TGCAGCGTTGAAGATATGCGACTAGCGGGGTTCAATGAGCAGTTCTTC.

This CDR3 is CSVGREGAYEQYF. The CDR3 nucleotides are TGCAGCGTTGGGAGGGAAGGGGCCTACGAGCAGTACTTC. The chain combines TRBV29-1 with TRBJ2-5, with D perhaps matching TRBD2 (6 bases). The DNA matches TRBJ2-7 better at its end, which makes the J call doubtful. The CDR3 is 13 residues long. The germline V gene encodes CDR1 SQVTM and CDR2 ANQGSEA.

The V gene is TRBV14, the J gene TRBJ1-1, with TRBD1 matching 8 bases. With 0 bases clipped from V and 3 bases from J, the junction kept 6 bases outside the gene matches. The V gene's germline CDR1 is SGHDN and CDR2 FVKESK. CDR3 size: 16 residues. CDR3 residues: CASSQDQGAKYTEAFF. The CDR3 DNA reads as TGTGCCAGCAGCCAAGACCAGGGGGCGAAGTACACTGAAGCTTTCTTT.

CDR3 coding DNA: TGTGCCAGCAGTCCCGGGACAGGGCCGTACAATGAGCAGTTCTTC. This sequence encodes CASSPGTGPYNEQFF. The chain has TRBV27 and TRBJ2-1; 9 bases align to TRBD1. V lost 5 bases and J lost 4; bases outside the gene matches: 6. Germline V gene lookup returns CDR1 MNHEY and CDR2 SMNVEV (reference sequence). CDR3 length: 15 residues.

This clonotype occurred a few times. This sequence joins TRBV5-1 and TRBJ1-1, with a tentative D call TRBD1 (5 bases). CDR3 size: 12 residues. Germline assignment: CDR1 SGHRS and CDR2 YFSETQ. Deletions cut 4 bases from V and 6 bases from J, with 10 bases between. CDR3: CASSPGPPEAFF. The CDR3 DNA reads as TGCGCCAGCAGCCCGGGACCGCCTGAAGCTTTCTTT.

This clonotype was found a few times. The genes are TRBV6-5 and TRBJ2-7; D is uncertain. The CDR3 spans 16 residues. V shed 0 bases and J shed 5 bases, with 17 bases lying between them. CDR1 and CDR2 (germline): MNHEY, SVGAGI. This CDR3 is CASSYSSVTVLNEQYF. The CDR3 DNA is TGTGCCAGCAGTTACTCGTCTGTGACTGTCCTGAACGAGCAGTACTTC.

This chain connects TRBV3-1 to TRBJ2-7; 8 bases map to TRBD2. The CDR3 is made up of 17 amino acids. V shed 0 bases, J shed 6 bases, and the junction held 13 bases outside the gene matches. The V gene's germline CDR1 is LGHDT and CDR2 YNNKEL (reference sequence). The CDR3 loop reads CASSQERLAGNSFEQYF. The CDR3 DNA is TGTGCCAGCAGCCAAGAAAGGTTAGCGGGGAATAGCTTCGAGCAGTACTTC.

The chain employs TRBV3-1 and TRBJ2-1, with D unclear. The germline gives CDR1 LGHDT, CDR2 YNNKEL (reference sequence). V was cut by 0 bases and J by 7 bases, with 7 bases left in between. This CDR3 region has 13 residues. CDR3 residues: CASSQDPMNEQFF. The CDR3 nucleotides read TGTGCCAGCAGCCAAGATCCGATGAATGAGCAGTTCTTC.

This clonotype was recorded a few times. The chain uses TRBV6-1 and TRBJ1-2; D is possibly TRBD1 (5 bases). The germline V gene has CDR1 MNHNS and CDR2 SASEGT. The CDR3 consists of 14 residues. V shed 5 bases and J shed 2 bases, with 12 bases lying between them. CDR3 DNA: TGTGCCAGCAGTAGGGGAGATATGAACTATGGCTACACCTTC. This gives the protein CASSRGDMNYGYTF.

This clonotype was counted between two and nine times. This chain connects TRBV2 to TRBJ2-1, with D perhaps TRBD1 or TRBD2 (5 bases each). Germline-derived CDR1 and CDR2 are SNHLY and FYNNEI. Trimming left V 1 base short and J 2 bases short, with 9 bases between. This CDR3 is built from 15 residues. The CDR3 spells CASSEGVGAYNEQFF. The DNA for the CDR3 is TGTGCCAGCAGTGAAGGGGTGGGGGCCTACAATGAGCAGTTCTTC.

This clonotype was seen a few times. This chain links TRBV18 with TRBJ1-3; D is unresolved. Germline CDR1 is KGHSH and CDR2 is LQKENI. This CDR3 region has 14 residues. Trimming stripped 0 bases from V and 4 bases from J, with 7 bases between. This chain's CDR3 is CASSPPAMGNTIYF. In nucleotides, the CDR3 is TGTGCCAGCTCACCACCCGCTATGGGAAACACCATATATTTT.

This clonotype was recorded a few times. The chain has TRBV6-5 and TRBJ1-2, with unresolved D. This CDR3 spans 13 amino acids. Between the trimmed V and J ends, which lost 11 bases and 4 bases, there was a span of 17 bases. Per the germline V gene, CDR1 is MNHEY and CDR2 is SVGAGI. CDR3 in DNA: TGTGCCGTTGACCGGGGTTCTGGCTATGGCTACACCTTC. The encoded protein is CAVDRGSGYGYTF.

The chain is built from TRBV7-2 and TRBJ2-1; D unresolved. The J call may be wrong; the DNA end is better matched by TRBJ2-5. The CDR3 totals 16 residues. Germline lookup yields CDR1 SGHTA and CDR2 FQGNSA. CDR3 bases: TGTGCCAGCAGCATAGATACGACGTCTCTGCTGGAGACCCAGTACTTC. It yields the protein CASSIDTTSLLETQYF.

Remarks on this clonotype: An end of the junction differs from the germline gene, which may be a read error. The genes are TRBV7-2 and TRBJ1-1; D unclear. Germline CDR1 reads SGHTA; CDR2 reads FQGNSA. The CDR3 covers 16 residues. This CDR3 reads CASSLVPVSLNTEAFF. CDR3 in DNA: TGTGCCAGCAGCTTAGTCCCGGTTAGTTTGAACACCGAAGCTTTCTTT.

The V call is TRBV14, the J call TRBJ1-2; D gene unclear. CDR3 size: 14 residues. With 1 base removed from V and 4 bases from J, the gap between germline ends came to 10 bases. Germline CDR1 is SGHDN and CDR2 is FVKESK. The CDR3 sequence is CASSQAYRSYGYTF. CDR3 nucleotides: TGTGCCAGCAGCCAAGCCTACCGGAGCTATGGCTACACCTTC. The full variable domain, its missing parts supplied by reference TRBV14 and TRBJ1-2, is EAGVTQFPSHSVIEKGQTVTLRCDPISGHDNLYWYRRVMGKEIKFLLHFVKESKQDESGMPNNRFLAERTGGTYSTLKVQPAELEDSGVYFCASSQAYRSYGYTFGSGTRLTVV.

This clonotype came up a few times. The chain uses TRBV6-5 and TRBJ1-6; 9 positions match TRBD1. After removal of 5 bases from V and 7 bases from J, the junction contained 6 bases not matched to a gene. Germline V CDR1 and CDR2: MNHEY, SVGAGI. CDR3 length equals 15 residues. The CDR3 sequence: CASSQSDRGNSPLHF. CDR3 DNA: TGTGCCAGCAGTCAGTCGGACAGGGGAAATTCACCCCTCCACTTT.

This clonotype was seen a handful of times. The chain couples TRBV2 to TRBJ2-5, with 7 bases matching TRBD1. This CDR3 is 13 amino acids long. Germline CDR1 SNHLY, CDR2 FYNNEI. J was trimmed by 9 bases and V by 3 bases; bases with no gene match: 7. CDR3 sequence reads: CASSEGTAVSQYF. CDR3 bases: TGTGCCAGCAGTGAGGGGACAGCCGTTTCCCAGTACTTC.

CDR3 protein: CASEGKGEQFF. In DNA, the CDR3 is TGTGCCAGCGAGGGGAAGGGTGAGCAGTTCTTC. The rearrangement uses TRBV6-1 and TRBJ2-1; the D gene could be TRBD1 or TRBD2 (5 bases each). The germline V gene has CDR1 MNHNS and CDR2 SASEGT. The CDR3 is 11 amino acids. Trimming left V 8 bases short and J 9 bases short, with 11 bases between.

The gene calls are TRBV20-1 and TRBJ1-6; D is undetermined. This CDR3 spans 14 amino acids. CDR1 and CDR2 (germline): DFQATT, SNEGSKA (reference sequence). V lost 3 bases and J lost 5, with 11 bases in between. The CDR3 DNA is TGCAGTGCTAGGGCATGGGGTAATAATTCACCCCTCCACTTT. This encodes CSARAWGNNSPLHF.

This clonotype was recorded a few times. This chain joins TRBV7-7 and TRBJ2-1; perhaps D is TRBD1 or TRBD2 (6 bases each). TRBJ2-5 explains the end of the DNA better; the J call may be wrong. This CDR3 is built from 14 residues. Per germline, CDR1 SSHAT and CDR2 FNYEAQ (reference sequence). DNA of the CDR3: TGTGCCACCCAACAACAGGGAGGAAGCGAGACCCAGTACTTC. This gives the protein CATQQQGGSETQYF.